This T cell receptor (beta chain) originates from a study of T-cell memory formation after mild COVID-19. Study outcomes and limitations: Still unconfirmed is whether the second-wave clones peaking on day 37 recognized SARS-CoV-2. For contracting clones, CD4+ ones sat mainly in CM and EM, CD8+ in EMRA.

In regard to this clonotype: The antigen is undetermined.

The CDR3 spans 17 residues. In germline, CDR1 is LNHNV, CDR2 YYDKDF (reference sequence). V was pared by 2 bases and J by 5 bases, with 12 bases of the junction left unmatched. 5'RACE with constant-segment primers yielded barcoded, UMI-tagged TCR alpha and TCR beta cDNA libraries. TCRdb called the 5' RACE reads again in MiXCR, with one record for every CDR3 protein. The sample has hundreds of thousands of distinct CDR3 sequences; approximately 27% are singletons. Sequencing was carried out using PBMCs or a T cell subset sorted from them (not recorded which). V and J are TRBV15 and TRBJ2-5; 9 bases line up with TRBD2. The origin of this receptor is an adult woman who had mild COVID-19 (a few samples of this study predate the infection). Cell type and time point are not known. The CDR3 coding sequence is TGTGCCACCAGCAGACCGATCTGGCGGGGGGGCGGGGAGACCCAGTACTTC. Amino acid sequence: CATSRPIWRGGGETQYF.